This T cell receptor beta chain was obtained from a study of T cell responses to AZD1222 COVID-19 vaccine. This CDR3 region has 13 residues. V gave up 3 bases and J gave up 9 bases, with 13 bases separating them. Germline V gene data show CDR1 as SGDLS and CDR2 as YYNGEE. Whole-study results and caveats: Nearly half of spike-specific TCRs reportedly target unmutated variant regions. The study identified only 6 or 7 AZD1222 recipients as seropositive at baseline.

Notes on this clone: Its antigen remains unidentified.

Produced via immunoSEQ multiplex PCR; TCRdb's table is partial and in-frame only. The data show about 120,000 clones, with approximately 88% seen just once and 1.5% to 1.9% held by the top ten. The chain couples TRBV9 to TRBJ2-1; D may be TRBD2 (7 bases). This receptor was identified in an adult in good health. The specimen comprised peripheral blood, sampled on day 0 of AZD1222 vaccination. The CDR3 here is CASSATRGAEQFF. The DNA of the CDR3 is TGTGCCAGCAGCGCCACCCGGGGGGCTGAGCAGTTCTTC.